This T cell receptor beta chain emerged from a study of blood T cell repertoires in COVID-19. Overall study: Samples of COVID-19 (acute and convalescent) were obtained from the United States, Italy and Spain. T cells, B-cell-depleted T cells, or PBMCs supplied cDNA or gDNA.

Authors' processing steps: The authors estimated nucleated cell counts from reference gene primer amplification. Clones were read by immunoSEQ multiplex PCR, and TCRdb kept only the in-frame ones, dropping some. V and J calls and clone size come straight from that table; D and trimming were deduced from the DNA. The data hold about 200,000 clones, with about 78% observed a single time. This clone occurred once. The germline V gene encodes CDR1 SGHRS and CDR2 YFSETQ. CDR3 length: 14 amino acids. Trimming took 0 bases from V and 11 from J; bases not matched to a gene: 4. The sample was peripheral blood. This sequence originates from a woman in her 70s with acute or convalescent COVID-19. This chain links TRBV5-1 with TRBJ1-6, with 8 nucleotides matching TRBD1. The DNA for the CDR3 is TGCGCCAGCAGCTTGGACCTACAGGGGGCACCCCTCCACTTT. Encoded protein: CASSLDLQGAPLHF.